These 30 T cell receptor beta chains were all obtained from the same sample, sequenced in a study of T cell repertoires in cytomegalovirus infection. In TCRdb, the reads were re-called with MiXCR into one record per CDR3 protein. In the table there are 700,000 to 950,000 distinct CDR3 sequences, 30% to 35% of which are singletons. Their target antigens are unknown. Sequences were derived from cultured CD8+ T cells from PBMCs, sampled from culture after CMV antigen stimulation. Source of these receptors: a human donor in good health (CMV status not recorded). Some clones in this sample may be carry-over from other donors' samples.

This clonotype was recorded at least ten times. The chain is built from TRBV7-8 and TRBJ1-5, with a weak D call TRBD1 (6 bases). The germline V gene encodes CDR1 SGHVS and CDR2 FQNEAQ. The V end lost 5 bases, the J end lost 7 bases, and 18 bases lay between the germline ends. The length of the CDR3 is 15 residues. CDR3 sequence (DNA): TGTGCCAGCAGCGTTACCGTTTTGGGGGGCCAGCCCCAGCATTTT. It is translated as CASSVTVLGGQPQHF.

The chain recombines TRBV6-8 with TRBJ2-2, with 8 bases identical to TRBD2. CDR1 is MNHGY and CDR2 is SAAAGT in the germline V gene. The CDR3 consists of 14 residues. V lost 4 bases, J lost 6 bases, and 4 bases stayed unmatched. The CDR3 DNA follows: TGTGCCAGCAGTTCGGGAGGGATCCCCGGGGAGCTGTTTTTT. It yields the protein CASSSGGIPGELFF.

The chain uses TRBV9 and TRBJ1-3; the D gene is possibly TRBD1 (5 bases). V lost 3 bases to trimming and J lost 6 bases, with 10 bases between them. The CDR3 is 13 amino acids. Germline V gene sequence: CDR1 SGDLS, CDR2 YYNGEE. The CDR3 spells CASSADNLNTIYF. DNA for the CDR3: TGTGCCAGCAGCGCGGACAACCTAAACACCATATATTTT.

This clonotype was counted a few times. V usage is TRBV7-6 and J usage is TRBJ2-7; 7 positions agree with TRBD2. The CDR3 totals 15 residues. With 2 bases clipped from V and 2 bases from J, the junction kept 6 bases outside the gene matches. Germline V CDR1 and CDR2: SGHVS, FNYEAQ. Here the CDR3 DNA reads TGTGCCAGCAGCTTAAGCGCAGGGAGGGCCTACGAGCAGTACGTC. Amino acid sequence: CASSLSAGRAYEQYV.

This sequence joins TRBV5-4 and TRBJ2-3, with 8 bases aligning to TRBD1. Losses at the gene ends were 4 bases for V and 6 bases for J; bases not matched to a gene: 7. Looked up from germline, CDR1 is SGHNT and CDR2 is YYREEE (reference sequence). This CDR3 has 14 amino acids. In DNA, the CDR3 is TGTGCCAGCAGCCACTCTAGACAGGGGGATACGCAGTATTTT. Translating gives CASSHSRQGDTQYF. The whole variable domain, filled in from reference TRBV5-4 and TRBJ2-3, reads ETGVTQSPTHLIKTRGQQVTLRCSSQSGHNTVSWYQQALGQGPQFIFQYYREEENGRGNFPPRFSGLQFPNYSSELNVNALELDDSALYLCASSHSRQGDTQYFGPGTRLTVL.

This chain links TRBV19 with TRBJ1-6; perhaps TRBD1 as D (6 bases). V gave up 3 bases and J gave up 8 bases, with 17 bases separating them. The CDR3 contains 16 residues. Germline CDR1 is LNHDA and CDR2 is SQIVND (reference sequence). DNA for the CDR3: TGTGCCAGTAGTATGGCGTCAGGGGCACTTTATTCACCCCTCCACTTT. Encoded protein: CASSMASGALYSPLHF.

Only a few counts were recorded for this clonotype. The chain links TRBV28 to TRBJ1-4; no definite D call. The CDR3 is made up of 12 amino acids. Germline V gives CDR1 MDHEN, CDR2 SYDVKM. Between the trimmed V and J ends, which lost 2 bases and 5 bases, there was a span of 3 bases. The chain's CDR3 is CASSLMNEKLFF. The DNA for the CDR3 is TGTGCCAGCAGTTTAATGAATGAAAAACTGTTTTTT.

There are a few counts of this clonotype. The chain has TRBV5-1 and TRBJ2-1, with D tentatively TRBD2 (6 bases). In germline, CDR1 is SGHRS, CDR2 YFSETQ. This CDR3 comprises 16 residues. V gave up 4 bases and J gave up 8 bases, with 22 bases separating them. CDR3 sequence: CASSPKTSPIIDEQFF. The CDR3 DNA is TGCGCCAGCAGCCCTAAGACTAGTCCGATCATCGATGAGCAGTTCTTC. Full variable domain (outside the CDR3, taken from reference TRBV5-1 and TRBJ2-1): KAGVTQTPRYLIKTRGQQVTLSCSPISGHRSVSWYQQTPGQGLQFLFEYFSETQRNKGNFPGRFSGRQFSNSRSEMNVSTLELGDSALYLCASSPKTSPIIDEQFFGPGTRLTVL.

This clonotype occurred many times. The chain is built from TRBV7-2 and TRBJ2-6; D possibly corresponds to TRBD2 (6 bases). V was trimmed by 1 base and J by 3 bases, leaving 19 bases between them. There are 19 residues in the CDR3. Germline-derived CDR1 and CDR2 are SGHTA and FQGNSA. In nucleotides, the CDR3 is TGTGCCAGCAGCTTAGTATCGGCTTGGGGGGAGGATGGGGCCAACGTCCTGACTTTC. It yields the protein CASSLVSAWGEDGANVLTF.

This clonotype was detected a few times. The gene calls are TRBV7-9 and TRBJ2-1; 7 bases agree with TRBD2. V was clipped by 4 bases and J by 9 bases; unmatched bases: 3. CDR1 and CDR2 from the germline V gene are SEHNR and FQNEAQ (reference sequence). CDR3 length: 12 amino acids. CDR3 amino acids: CASSWGGGEQFF. The CDR3 region has the DNA TGTGCCAGCAGCTGGGGCGGGGGTGAGCAGTTCTTC.

This clonotype was counted a single time. The chain combines TRBV27 with TRBJ1-5; TRBD1 might be the D (5 bases). CDR1 and CDR2 from the germline V gene are MNHEY and SMNVEV (reference sequence). Deletions cut 2 bases from V and 11 bases from J, with 13 bases between. This CDR3 region has 13 residues. The CDR3 protein is CASSLGGWGTQHF. The DNA of the CDR3 is TGTGCCAGCAGTTTAGGGGGTTGGGGCACCCAGCATTTT.

The table lists this clonotype with a count of one. V usage is TRBV6-6 and J usage is TRBJ1-6; the match to TRBD1 covers 7 bases. Germline V gives CDR1 MNHNY, CDR2 SVGAGI (reference sequence). This CDR3 is built from 15 residues. J gave up 8 bases and V 7 bases, and 11 bases lay outside the gene matches. CDR3: CASTWDRGWDSPLHF. The CDR3, as DNA: TGTGCCAGCACCTGGGACAGAGGGTGGGATTCACCCCTCCACTTT.

The chain uses TRBV7-9 and TRBJ2-7, with D tentatively TRBD1 (5 bases). V was pared by 5 bases and J by 0 bases, with 14 bases between. This CDR3 has 15 amino acids. The V gene's germline CDR1 is SEHNR and CDR2 FQNEAQ (reference sequence). The CDR3 coding sequence is TGTGCCAGCAGCATGCCAGGGTCCAGCTCCTACGAGCAGTACTTC. Translated: CASSMPGSSSYEQYF.

In regard to this clonotype: An end of the junction does not agree with germline; a read error may underlie this. This chain links TRBV6-8 with TRBJ2-3; D not resolved. Germline CDR1 reads MNHGY; CDR2 reads SAAAGT. This CDR3 region has 13 residues. CDR3 in amino acids: CVSSYISGGDQYF. DNA for the CDR3: TGTGTCAGCAGTTACATTTCAGGTGGCGACCAGTATTTT.

This clonotype has only one observation. One end of the junction is discordant with germline, which a read error may explain. The J gene is TRBJ1-1, the V gene TRBV9, with 8 bases fitting TRBD1. This CDR3 is built from 11 residues. The germline gives CDR1 SGDLS, CDR2 YYNGEE. CDR3: CASSLRRDRSF. For the CDR3, the DNA is TGTGCCAGCAGCCTCCGTCGGGACAGGAGCTTT.

This sequence joins TRBV28 and TRBJ1-5, with 9 bases matching TRBD1. CDR1 and CDR2 from the germline V gene are MDHEN and SYDVKM. This CDR3 is 15 amino acids long. V dropped 5 bases and J dropped 5; count of bases not matched to a gene: 7. This chain's CDR3 is CASSPGTGYHQPQHF. As DNA, the CDR3 is TGTGCCAGCAGTCCCGGGACAGGGTACCATCAGCCCCAGCATTTT.

Many counts were recorded for this clonotype. The V gene is TRBV7-6, the J gene TRBJ2-7; TRBD1 or TRBD2 may be the D gene (7 bases each). Between the trimmed V and J ends, which lost 5 bases and 6 bases, there was a span of 11 bases. The CDR3 runs 12 residues. Germline loops: CDR1 SGHVS, CDR2 FNYEAQ. CDR3 bases: TGTGCCAGCAGCCCAGGGGGGGCCGAGCAGTACTTC. This gives the protein CASSPGGAEQYF. Together with reference TRBV7-6 and TRBJ2-7, the CDR3 gives the full variable domain: GAGVSQSPRYKVTKRGQDVALRCDPISGHVSLYWYRQALGQGPEFLTYFNYEAQQDKSGLPNDRFSAERPEGSISTLTIQRTEQRDSAMYRCASSPGGAEQYFGPGTRLTVT.

The chain recombines TRBV6-1 with TRBJ2-7; D gene ambiguous. The CDR3 is 13 residues long. Trimming took off 4 bases at V and 1 base at J, with 8 bases between the two ends. Per the germline V gene, CDR1 is MNHNS and CDR2 is SASEGT. The DNA for the CDR3 is TGTGCCAGCAGTGTGGTTCCATCCTACGAGCAGTACGTC. Translating gives CASSVVPSYEQYV.

The gene calls are TRBV5-6 and TRBJ2-5; D perhaps matches TRBD2 (5 bases). Between the trimmed V and J ends, which lost 0 bases and 5 bases, there was a span of 17 bases. Germline-derived CDR1 and CDR2 are SGHDT and YYEEEE. The CDR3 length is 16 residues. The CDR3 coding sequence is TGTGCCAGCAGCTTGGAATCTTGGGGAGTGGGGGAGACCCAGTACTTC. Translation gives CASSLESWGVGETQYF.

CDR3 protein: CASSIRDSHSGANVLTF. The CDR3 coding sequence is TGTGCCAGCAGCATCCGGGACTCCCACTCTGGGGCCAACGTCCTGACTTTC. The chain joins TRBV7-3 to TRBJ2-6; maybe TRBD2 (6 bases). The germline CDR1 and CDR2 sequences are SGHTA and FQGTGA. V was trimmed by 5 bases and J by 0 bases, leaving 14 bases between them. The CDR3 runs to 17 residues.

The chain links TRBV5-5 to TRBJ1-1; 10 bases map to TRBD1. Germline V gene lookup returns CDR1 SGHKS and CDR2 YYEKEE (reference sequence). The CDR3 is 14 residues long. J gave up 8 bases and V 3 bases, and 7 bases lay outside the gene matches. CDR3 sequence (DNA): TGTGCCAGCAGCTCGGTACCGGGACAGGGGGAAGCTTTCTTT. Translation: CASSSVPGQGEAFF.

The rearrangement uses TRBV5-4 and TRBJ2-1; D is unclear. The germline CDR1 and CDR2 sequences are SGHNT and YYREEE (reference sequence). With 4 bases removed from V and 4 bases from J, the gap between germline ends came to 21 bases. This CDR3 is 17 amino acids long. In DNA, the CDR3 is TGTGCCAGCAGCCCCTATAGTTCTTTGGCGATGTACAATGAGCAGTTCTTC. It yields the protein CASSPYSSLAMYNEQFF.

The rearrangement uses TRBV7-9 and TRBJ2-1; D remains ambiguous. This CDR3 spans 12 amino acids. Germline V gene data show CDR1 as SEHNR and CDR2 as FQNEAQ (reference sequence). V was pared by 1 base and J by 11 bases, with 9 bases between. The CDR3 here is CASSLDDTQQFF. Written as DNA, the CDR3 is TGTGCCAGCAGCTTAGATGACACCCAGCAGTTCTTC.

In its sample, this clonotype was seen many times. The genes are TRBV7-6 and TRBJ2-1; D perhaps matches TRBD2 (7 bases). The CDR3 sequence is 13 residues long. The germline V gene encodes CDR1 SGHVS and CDR2 FNYEAQ. V lost 5 bases and J 9 bases, leaving 14 bases between the germline ends. CDR3 amino acids: CASSQAGASEQFF. In DNA, the CDR3 is TGTGCCAGCAGCCAGGCGGGGGCCAGTGAGCAGTTCTTC.

This clonotype came up many times. This sequence joins TRBV7-2 and TRBJ2-7; unclear D gene. Germline lookup yields CDR1 SGHTA and CDR2 FQGNSA. CDR3 length: 13 residues. Between the trimmed V and J ends, which lost 1 base and 3 bases, there was a span of 7 bases. The CDR3 DNA reads as TGTGCCAGCAGCTTAGGACGGAACTACGAGCAGTACGTC. The encoded protein is CASSLGRNYEQYV.

V gene TRBV2 combines with J gene TRBJ2-5; no reliable D call. V lost 0 bases and J lost 2, with 10 bases in between. The CDR3 is 15 residues long. Germline CDR1 reads SNHLY; CDR2 reads FYNNEI. CDR3 DNA: TGTGCCAGCAGTGAAGCGCCGGGCCGTCAAGAGACCCAGTACTTC. This translates into CASSEAPGRQETQYF.

This chain uses TRBV20-1 with TRBJ2-1; a possible D gene is TRBD2 (5 bases). The CDR3 consists of 12 residues. Germline V gene sequence: CDR1 DFQATT, CDR2 SNEGSKA (reference sequence). V was clipped by 6 bases and J by 4 bases, with 10 bases between them. CDR3 protein: CSAEGPYNEQFF. The DNA for the CDR3 is TGCAGTGCCGAGGGCCCTTACAATGAGCAGTTCTTC.

The chain recombines TRBV27 with TRBJ2-5; 8 bases fit TRBD2. V dropped 5 bases and J dropped 4; count of bases not matched to a gene: 15. Germline CDR1 is MNHEY and CDR2 is SMNVEV (reference sequence). This CDR3 has 17 amino acids. The CDR3 loop reads CASSPGLAGAGIETQYF. In DNA form, the CDR3 reads TGTGCCAGCAGTCCGGGGCTAGCGGGCGCGGGGATAGAGACCCAGTACTTC.

About this clonotype itself: Being one base from a much bigger clone, this may be a read error. The V call is TRBV7-2, the J call TRBJ2-3; the D gene is possibly TRBD2 (5 bases). Germline lookup yields CDR1 SGHTA and CDR2 FQGNSA. The CDR3 is 15 amino acids. CDR3 in DNA: TGTGTCAGCAGCACGCGGACGGGAAGCACAGATACGCAGTATTTT. Translated, it gives CVSSTRTGSTDTQYF.

The genes are TRBV2 and TRBJ1-6, with D uncertain. CDR1 SNHLY and CDR2 FYNNEI come from the germline V gene. The CDR3 extends over 13 amino acids. The V end lost 7 bases, the J end lost 7 bases, and 11 bases lay between the germline ends. The DNA for the CDR3 is TGTGCCAGCATCGGCAGTCGGAATTCACCCCTCCACTTT. This codes for CASIGSRNSPLHF.